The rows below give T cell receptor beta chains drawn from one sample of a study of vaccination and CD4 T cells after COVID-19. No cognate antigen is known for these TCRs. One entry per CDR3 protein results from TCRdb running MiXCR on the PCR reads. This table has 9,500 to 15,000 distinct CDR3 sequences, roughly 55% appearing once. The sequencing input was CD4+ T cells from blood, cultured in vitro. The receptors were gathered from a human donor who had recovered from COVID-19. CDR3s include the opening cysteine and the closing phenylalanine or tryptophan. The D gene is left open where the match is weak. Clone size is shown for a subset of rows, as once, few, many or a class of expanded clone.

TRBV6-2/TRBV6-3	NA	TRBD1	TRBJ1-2	TGTGCCAGCAGTTACCTAACAGGGGGTGGCTATGGCTACACCTTC	CASSYLTGGGYGYTF
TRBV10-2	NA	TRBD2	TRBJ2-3	TGCGCCAGCAAAAAGCGGGAGGGCCCGGAAGATACGCAGTATTTT	CASKKREGPEDTQYF
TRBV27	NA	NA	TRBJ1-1	TGTGCCAGCAGTAGACGCGGGGACGGTGTCACTGAAGCTTTCTTT	CASSRRGDGVTEAFF
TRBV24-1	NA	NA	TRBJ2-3	TGTGCCACCAGTGATCTAGTTCCAGATACGCAGTATTTT	CATSDLVPDTQYF
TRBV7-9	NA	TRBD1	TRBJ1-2	TGTGCCAGCAGCTTGGGACAGGGGGACTATGGCTACACCTTC	CASSLGQGDYGYTF
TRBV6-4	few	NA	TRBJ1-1	TGTGCCAGCAGTGACTATTATCCACCGAACACTGAAGCTTTCTTT	CASSDYYPPNTEAFF
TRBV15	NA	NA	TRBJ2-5	TGTGCCACCAGCAGACGAGGCGGTCTCCCGAGCCAAGAGACCCAGTACTTC	CATSRRGGLPSQETQYF
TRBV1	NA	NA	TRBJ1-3	TGCACCAGCAGCCAAGTGACACTGACAGGGACTAACTCTGGAAACACCATATATTTT	CTSSQVTLTGTNSGNTIYF
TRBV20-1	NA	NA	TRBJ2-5	TGCAGTGCTCAGGTGGGGAGAGAGACCCAGTACTTC	CSAQVGRETQYF
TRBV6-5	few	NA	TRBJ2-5	TGTGCCAGCAGTTACACTGGACAATCGGAGACCCAGTACTTC	CASSYTGQSETQYF
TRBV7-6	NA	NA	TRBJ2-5	TGTGCCAGCAGCCCACGCCGGGGAGAGACCCAGTACTTC	CASSPRRGETQYF
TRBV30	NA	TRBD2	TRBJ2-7	TGTGCCTGGAGTGTACTAGCGAGGGGCGAGCAGTACTTC	CAWSVLARGEQYF
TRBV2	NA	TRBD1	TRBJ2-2	TGTGCCAGCCGGGGACAGGGTAACACCGGGGAGCTGTTTTTT	CASRGQGNTGELFF
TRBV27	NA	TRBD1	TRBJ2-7	TGTGCCAGCAGCCACACCGGGACAGGGTTTGATGAGCAGTACTTC	CASSHTGTGFDEQYF
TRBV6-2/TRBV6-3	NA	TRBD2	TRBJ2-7	TGTGCCAGCAGTTACTCGCAGACTAGCGGTCCCTACGAGCAGTACTTC	CASSYSQTSGPYEQYF
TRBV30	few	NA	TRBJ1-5	TGTGCCTGGAGTGTAGGGGGCAATCAGCCCCAGCATTTT	CAWSVGGNQPQHF
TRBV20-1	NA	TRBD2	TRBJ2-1	TGCAGTGCTAGAGAGGGTAGCGGGATAAATGAGCAGTTCTTC	CSAREGSGINEQFF
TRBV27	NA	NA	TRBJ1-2	TGTGCCAGCAGCTCTCGTCGTGGGGTTGGCTACACCTTC	CASSSRRGVGYTF
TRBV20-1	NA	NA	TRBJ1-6	TGCAGTGCTAGGGGGGGGGAATCTTCCTATAATTCACCCCTCCACTTT	CSARGGESSYNSPLHF
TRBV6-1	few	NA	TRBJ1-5	TGTGCCAGCAGTGAAGGGGGTAATCAGCCCCAGCATTTT	CASSEGGNQPQHF
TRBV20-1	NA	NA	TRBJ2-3	TGCAGTGCGTATTTAAGGCGGGCGACTAGCACAGATACGCAGTATTTT	CSAYLRRATSTDTQYF
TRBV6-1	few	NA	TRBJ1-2	TGTGCCAGCAGTGAAAGCTCCAGGGCAAACTATGGCTACACCTTC	CASSESSRANYGYTF
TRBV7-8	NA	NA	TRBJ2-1	TGTGCCAGCAGCCCCAGGATGAATGAGCAGTTCTTC	CASSPRMNEQFF
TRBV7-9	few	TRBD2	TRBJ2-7	TGTGCCAGCAGCTTAGATCTAGCGGTGAGCTCCTACGAGCAGTACTTC	CASSLDLAVSSYEQYF
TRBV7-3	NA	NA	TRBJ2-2	TGTGCCAGCAGCCTACAGGACACCGGGGAGCTGTTTTTT	CASSLQDTGELFF
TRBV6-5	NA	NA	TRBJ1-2	TGTGCCAGCAGTTCTTTCAGGGGATCCTATGGCTACACCTTC	CASSSFRGSYGYTF
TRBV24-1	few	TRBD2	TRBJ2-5	TGTGCCACCAGTGATCAAGCGGGAGGGCAAGAGACCCAGTACTTC	CATSDQAGGQETQYF
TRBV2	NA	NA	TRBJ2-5	TGTGCCAGCATCGGCGAGCTAGCGAGTCAAGAGACCCAGTACTTC	CASIGELASQETQYF
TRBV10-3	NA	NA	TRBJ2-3	TGTGCCATCAGTGGGGGGACAACCCCAGATACGCAGTATTTT	CAISGGTTPDTQYF
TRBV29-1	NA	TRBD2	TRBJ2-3	TGCAGCGTTGAGTACCTAGCGGGGCAGTATTTT	CSVEYLAGQYF
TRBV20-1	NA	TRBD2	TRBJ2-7	TGCAGTGCTAGAGGGGACGGGAGTAGCGGGTACGAGCAGTACTTC	CSARGDGSSGYEQYF
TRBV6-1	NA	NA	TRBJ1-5	TGTGCCAGTAGTAGGTATCAGCCCCAGCATTTT	CASSRYQPQHF
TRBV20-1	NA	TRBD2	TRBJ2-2	TGCAGTGCAAACGCGGGACTAGCGGGAGCGAACACCGGGGAGCTGTTTTTT	CSANAGLAGANTGELFF
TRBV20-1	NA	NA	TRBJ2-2	TGCAGTGCTGTAGCGGACAACACCGGGGAGCTGTTTTTT	CSAVADNTGELFF
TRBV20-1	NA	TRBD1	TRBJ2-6	TGCAGTGCGATGGGACAGGGAAGCTCTGGGGCCAACGTCCTGACTTTC	CSAMGQGSSGANVLTF
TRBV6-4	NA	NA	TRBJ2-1	TGTGCCAGCAGTGCTAGCGAGAGCAATGAGCAGTTCTTC	CASSASESNEQFF
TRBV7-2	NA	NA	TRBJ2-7	TGTGCCAGCAGCTCCAGCGGGCTCTCCTCCTACGAGCAGTACTTC	CASSSSGLSSYEQYF
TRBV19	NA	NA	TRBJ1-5	TGTGCCAGTAGTTCCACGGGGCAGGGCGTCAATCAGCCCCAGCATTTT	CASSSTGQGVNQPQHF
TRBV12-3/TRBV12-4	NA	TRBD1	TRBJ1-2	TGTGCCAGCAGTGGCGACAGGGCGAGTGGCTACACCTTC	CASSGDRASGYTF
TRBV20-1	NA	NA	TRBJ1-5	TGCAGTGCGCAATGGACCGCGTTTGGAAGACAGCCCCAGCATTTT	CSAQWTAFGRQPQHF
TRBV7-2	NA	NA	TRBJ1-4	TGTGCCAGCAGCCCAGGGGCGTTTGGTGAAAAACTGTTTTTT	CASSPGAFGEKLFF
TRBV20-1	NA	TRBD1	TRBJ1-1	TGCAGTGCTAGATCGGGGGACAGGAAGCCTGAAGCTTTCTTT	CSARSGDRKPEAFF
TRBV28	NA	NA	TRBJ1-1	TGTGCCAGCAGTTTAGGGGGACCCTCAGGGGCGGACACTGAAGCTTTCTTT	CASSLGGPSGADTEAFF
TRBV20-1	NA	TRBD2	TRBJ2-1	TGCAGTCTTGATAGCGGGAGGGAGCAGTTCTTC	CSLDSGREQFF
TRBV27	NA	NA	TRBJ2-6	TGTGCCAGCAGTTCCCCCTCGGCTGGGGCCAACGTCCTGACTTTC	CASSSPSAGANVLTF
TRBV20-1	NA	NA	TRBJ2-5	TGCAGTGCTCTGGGACCGGGCCAAGAGACCCAGTACTTC	CSALGPGQETQYF
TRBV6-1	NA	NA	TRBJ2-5	TGTGCCAGCAGTGAAAACACAGGCCAAGAGACCCAGTACTTC	CASSENTGQETQYF
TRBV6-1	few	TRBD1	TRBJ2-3	TGTGCCAGCAGCCCGGGACAGGGGGCGCGATATACGCAGTATTTT	CASSPGQGARYTQYF